Shown below are 27 T cell receptor beta chains from a single sample sequenced in a study of blood T cell repertoires in COVID-19. Profiling relied on immunoSEQ multiplex PCR, and the TCRdb table lists in-frame clones only, not all of them. Of 150,000 to 200,000 clones listed, less than 90% are singletons. The sequenced material came from peripheral blood. The origin of the receptors is a woman aged 70-85 years with COVID-19, enrolled during active disease.

The chain links TRBV28 to TRBJ2-3, with 9 bases identical to TRBD2. Looked up from germline, CDR1 is MDHEN and CDR2 is SYDVKM. The CDR3 spans 15 residues. The V and J ends lost 7 bases and 4 bases, in that order; junction bases with no gene match: 9. The CDR3 sequence is CASKLGGLAPDTQYF. The CDR3 bases are TGTGCCAGCAAATTAGGGGGACTAGCCCCAGATACGCAGTATTTT. Together with reference TRBV28 and TRBJ2-3, the CDR3 gives the full variable domain: DVKVTQSSRYLVKRTGEKVFLECVQDMDHENMFWYRQDPGLGLRLIYFSYDVKMKEKGDIPEGYSVSREKKERFSLILESASTNQTSMYLCASKLGGLAPDTQYFGPGTRLTVL.

The chain employs TRBV24-1 and TRBJ2-1; tentative D call: TRBD2 (5 bases). This CDR3 has 14 residues. V lost 6 bases to trimming and J lost 5 bases, with 13 bases between them. Germline V CDR1 and CDR2: KGHDR, SFDVKD. The CDR3, as DNA: TGTGCCACCAGTTCTGAGGGTACGAACAATGAGCAGTTCTTC. Translating gives CATSSEGTNNEQFF.

This sequence joins TRBV7-9 and TRBJ1-5; tentatively, D is TRBD1 (5 bases). The ends were cut back, 1 base at V and 4 bases at J, with 14 bases in the middle. Germline V CDR1 and CDR2: SEHNR, FQNEAQ (reference sequence). This CDR3 has 16 amino acids. CDR3: CASSLDWAGKNQPQHF. The CDR3 nucleotides are TGTGCCAGCAGCTTAGATTGGGCAGGGAAAAATCAGCCCCAGCATTTT.

This rearrangement joins TRBV9 to TRBJ1-1, with a tentative D call TRBD1 (5 bases). Germline V lookup: CDR1 SGDLS, CDR2 YYNGEE. The CDR3 is 14 residues long. The V end lost 0 bases, the J end lost 4 bases, and 10 bases lay between the germline ends. The CDR3 region has the DNA TGTGCCAGCAGCGTAGGCACAGGATTCACTGAAGCTTTCTTT. Protein sequence: CASSVGTGFTEAFF.

The J gene is TRBJ1-2, the V gene TRBV7-3; TRBD1 aligns across 9 bases. The CDR3 runs 14 residues. The V gene end was trimmed by 7 bases and the J gene end by 3 bases; junction bases not matched to a gene: 6. Germline CDR1 is SGHTA and CDR2 is FQGTGA. The CDR3: CASNPTGGDYGYTF. In DNA form, the CDR3 reads TGTGCCAGCAACCCTACAGGGGGCGACTATGGCTACACCTTC.

This clone was seen a single time. The V gene is TRBV4-3, the J gene TRBJ1-2; 7 bases are shared with TRBD1. The CDR3 sequence is 12 residues long. Germline CDR1 and CDR2: LGHNA and YSLEER. J lost 8 bases, V lost 3 bases, and 3 bases had no gene match. The CDR3 loop reads CASSQEDRGYTF. CDR3 nucleotide sequence: TGCGCCAGCAGCCAGGAGGACAGGGGCTACACCTTC.

The chain carries TRBV5-1 and TRBJ2-3, with 12 bases lining up with TRBD2. The CDR3 has 18 residues. CDR1 SGHRS and CDR2 YFSETQ come from the germline V gene. Trimming cost V 4 bases and J 0 bases; bases outside gene matches: 9. The DNA for the CDR3 is TGCGCCAGCAGCCCCGTTCCTAGCGGGAGGGGAAGCACAGATACGCAGTATTTT. Translation: CASSPVPSGRGSTDTQYF.

The gene calls are TRBV11-2 and TRBJ1-1; 7 nucleotides agree with TRBD1. V was pared by 3 bases and J by 5 bases, with 6 bases of the junction left unmatched. Germline CDR1 and CDR2: SGHAT and FQNNGV. The CDR3 length is 14 residues. The chain's CDR3 is CASSLRRGETEAFF. Here the CDR3 DNA reads TGTGCCAGCAGCTTGCGCAGGGGGGAAACTGAAGCTTTCTTT.

The rearrangement links TRBV5-1 to TRBJ2-7, with a tentative D call TRBD1 (5 bases). The CDR3 length is 14 residues. CDR1 is SGHRS and CDR2 is YFSETQ in the germline V gene. Trimming left V 4 bases short and J 2 bases short, with 13 bases between. CDR3 protein: CASSPPGLTYEQYF. CDR3 DNA sequence: TGCGCCAGCAGCCCGCCAGGGTTGACCTACGAGCAGTACTTC.

Turning to this clone: Different DNA sequences within this sample yield the same CDR3. The rearrangement links TRBV9 to TRBJ2-3; D uncertain. V was shortened by 1 base and J by 1 base, with 4 bases between the two germline ends. This CDR3 is built from 13 residues. The germline V gene encodes CDR1 SGDLS and CDR2 YYNGEE. The CDR3 nucleotides read TGTGCCAGCAGCGTAAGCGGCACAGATACGCAGTATTTT. Its translation: CASSVSGTDTQYF.

V and J are TRBV4-2 and TRBJ1-2; D is possibly TRBD1 (5 bases). Looked up from germline, CDR1 is LGHNA and CDR2 is YNFKEQ. Trimming removed 4 bases from V and 7 bases from J, with 19 bases in between. The CDR3 consists of 15 residues. CDR3 sequence reads: CASSPLLGQGGGYTF. The CDR3 DNA reads TGTGCCAGCAGCCCCCTACTGGGGCAGGGAGGTGGCTACACCTTC.

The chain joins TRBV18 to TRBJ2-7; TRBD2 aligns across 14 bases. J gave up 11 bases and V 3 bases, and 12 bases lay outside the gene matches. The CDR3 extends over 16 amino acids. Germline assignment: CDR1 KGHSH and CDR2 LQKENI. CDR3 nucleotide sequence: TGTGCCAGCTCACCGGGGAGGGCACTGGGACTAGCGGGAGAGTACTTC. Translating it yields CASSPGRALGLAGEYF.

The V gene is TRBV2, the J gene TRBJ1-2; 11 nucleotides match TRBD1. Germline assignment: CDR1 SNHLY and CDR2 FYNNEI. V lost 1 base to trimming and J lost 8 bases; unmatched junction nucleotides: 6. The CDR3 spans 15 residues. CDR3 residues: CASSEEGQGAGGYTF. Written as DNA, the CDR3 is TGTGCCAGCAGTGAAGAAGGACAGGGGGCCGGGGGCTACACCTTC.

This clone is deemed large. This chain links TRBV2 with TRBJ2-1; possibly TRBD1 for D (5 bases). V was trimmed by 7 bases and J by 13 bases, leaving 11 bases between them. CDR1 and CDR2 (germline): SNHLY, FYNNEI. The CDR3 totals 10 residues. The CDR3 sequence: CASNQGTQFF. The DNA of the CDR3 is TGTGCCAGCAATCAGGGAACACAGTTCTTC.

The chain is built from TRBV18 and TRBJ2-1; TRBD1 might be the D (5 bases). Germline CDR1 and CDR2: KGHSH and LQKENI. The CDR3 loop spans 13 amino acids. With 3 bases removed from V and 5 bases from J, the gap between germline ends came to 8 bases. CDR3 bases: TGTGCCAGCTCACCCGGACAAAACAATGAGCAGTTCTTC. Its translation: CASSPGQNNEQFF.

The gene calls are TRBV13 and TRBJ1-3; TRBD1 matches 7 bases. After removal of 4 bases from V and 0 bases from J, the junction contained 12 bases not matched to a gene. Per the germline V gene, CDR1 is PRHDT and CDR2 is FYEKMQ (reference sequence). The CDR3 extends over 18 amino acids. The CDR3 DNA reads TGTGCCAGCAGCTCCAACAGGGGAGACAGGAACTCTGGAAACACCATATATTTT. This encodes CASSSNRGDRNSGNTIYF.

This rearrangement joins TRBV14 to TRBJ2-7; 10 nucleotides line up with TRBD2. Germline assignment: CDR1 SGHDN and CDR2 FVKESK. There are 15 residues in the CDR3. Losses at the gene ends were 4 bases for V and 4 bases for J; bases not matched to a gene: 7. The CDR3 protein is CASSRYTSGKYEQYF. CDR3 nucleotide sequence: TGTGCCAGCAGCCGTTATACTAGCGGGAAATACGAGCAGTACTTC.

In this sample, this clone turned up a few times. The chain uses TRBV9 and TRBJ2-3; 8 bases are shared with TRBD2. J was trimmed by 4 bases and V by 4 bases; bases with no gene match: 14. The germline V gene has CDR1 SGDLS and CDR2 YYNGEE. CDR3 size: 17 residues. CDR3 region: CASSPGRGFQRPDTQYF. DNA of the CDR3: TGTGCCAGCAGCCCCGGGAGGGGTTTCCAGCGCCCAGATACGCAGTATTTT. The entire variable domain, with the rest obtained from reference TRBV9 and TRBJ2-3, is as follows: DSGVTQTPKHLITATGQRVTLRCSPRSGDLSVYWYQQSLDQGLQFLIQYYNGEERAKGNILERFSAQQFPDLHSELNLSSLELGDSALYFCASSPGRGFQRPDTQYFGPGTRLTVL.

The CDR3 reads CASRRLAGSYEQYF. In DNA, the CDR3 is TGTGCCAGCCGGCGACTAGCGGGTTCCTACGAGCAGTACTTC. The rearrangement joins TRBV27 to TRBJ2-7, with 10 positions matching TRBD2. The CDR3 has 14 amino acids. CDR1 is MNHEY, CDR2 SMNVEV, per germline (reference sequence). The junction had 5 bases not matched to a gene; V was cut back by 8 bases and J by 1 base.

This chain links TRBV7-9 with TRBJ1-4; D possibly corresponds to TRBD1 (5 bases). The germline CDR1 and CDR2 sequences are SEHNR and FQNEAQ (reference sequence). The V end was cut by 3 bases, the J end by 6 bases, with 11 bases between. The CDR3 covers 14 residues. DNA for the CDR3: TGTGCCAGCAGCTTTCTAGGGGATGATGAAAAACTGTTTTTT. This encodes CASSFLGDDEKLFF.

The CDR3 nucleotides are TGTGCCAGCAGCCAAGGGGGACTAAACTCCTACAATGAGCAGTTCTTC. As protein: CASSQGGLNSYNEQFF. The chain has TRBV3-1 (or the pseudogene TRBV3-2) and TRBJ2-1; 7 bases are a match to TRBD2. CDR3 length: 16 residues. CDR1 is LGHDT and CDR2 is YNNKEL in the germline V gene (reference sequence). The V segment lost 1 base and the J segment 0 bases; nucleotides outside the gene matches: 3.

This clone was detected only once. V is TRBV11-2 and J is TRBJ1-6, with D possibly matching TRBD1 (5 bases). Germline values: CDR1 SGHAT, CDR2 FQNNGV. The CDR3 has 16 residues. V was pared by 1 base and J by 4 bases, with 11 bases between. The CDR3 sequence is CASSLAGLDYNSPLHF. As DNA, the CDR3 is TGTGCCAGCAGCTTAGCAGGGCTCGATTATAATTCACCCCTCCACTTT.

The chain joins TRBV5-1 to TRBJ2-1; unclear D gene. CDR1 and CDR2 from the germline V gene are SGHRS and YFSETQ. Trimming cost V 5 bases and J 0 bases, with 12 bases left between them. CDR3 size: 15 residues. CDR3 DNA: TGCGCCAGCAGTTTTCCCCCTCGCTCCTACAATGAGCAGTTCTTC. This codes for CASSFPPRSYNEQFF.

The chain couples TRBV4-1 to TRBJ1-6; D remains unclear. The V and J ends lost 8 bases and 5 bases respectively, with 10 bases between them. This CDR3 is 13 amino acids long. Per germline, CDR1 MGHRA and CDR2 YSYEKL. This chain's CDR3 is CASGQTDNSPLHF. The CDR3 nucleotides are TGCGCCAGCGGTCAGACTGATAATTCACCCCTCCACTTT.

The V gene is TRBV9, the J gene TRBJ2-3; 9 bases are shared with TRBD2. The CDR3 is 15 residues long. CDR1 is SGDLS and CDR2 is YYNGEE in the germline V gene. V lost 1 base and J lost 1; bases outside the gene matches: 1. The CDR3 spells CASSVWTSGTDTQYF. In DNA, the CDR3 is TGTGCCAGCAGCGTATGGACTAGCGGCACAGATACGCAGTATTTT.

This chain connects TRBV6-1 to TRBJ2-3; 10 nucleotides line up with TRBD2. Germline trimming cut 2 bases from V and 0 bases from J; bases unmatched to any gene: 11. The CDR3 spans 19 residues. Germline lookup yields CDR1 MNHNS and CDR2 SASEGT. The CDR3 reads CASSERGLAGVTSTDTQYF. The CDR3 DNA follows: TGTGCCAGCAGTGAAAGGGGTCTAGCGGGAGTTACCAGCACAGATACGCAGTATTTT.

The chain combines TRBV5-1 with TRBJ1-3, with D perhaps TRBD1 (6 bases). CDR1 is SGHRS and CDR2 is YFSETQ in the germline V gene. With 2 bases removed from V and 3 bases from J, the gap between germline ends came to 9 bases. This CDR3 is 14 amino acids long. CDR3 amino acids: CASSFSGDGNTIYF. The CDR3 nucleotides read TGCGCCAGCAGCTTTTCAGGGGATGGAAACACCATATATTTT.